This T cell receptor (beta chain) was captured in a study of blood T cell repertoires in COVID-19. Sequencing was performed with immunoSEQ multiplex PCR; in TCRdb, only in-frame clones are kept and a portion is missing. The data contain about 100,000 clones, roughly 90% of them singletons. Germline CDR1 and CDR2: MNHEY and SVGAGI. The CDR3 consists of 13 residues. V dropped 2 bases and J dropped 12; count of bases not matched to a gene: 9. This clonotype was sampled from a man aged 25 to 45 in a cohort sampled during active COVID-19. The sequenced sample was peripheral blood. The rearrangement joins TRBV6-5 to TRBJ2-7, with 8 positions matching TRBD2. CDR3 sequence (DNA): TGTGCCAGCAGTTACCTCCGGGAGGGGTATAGGTACTTC. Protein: CASSYLREGYRYF.